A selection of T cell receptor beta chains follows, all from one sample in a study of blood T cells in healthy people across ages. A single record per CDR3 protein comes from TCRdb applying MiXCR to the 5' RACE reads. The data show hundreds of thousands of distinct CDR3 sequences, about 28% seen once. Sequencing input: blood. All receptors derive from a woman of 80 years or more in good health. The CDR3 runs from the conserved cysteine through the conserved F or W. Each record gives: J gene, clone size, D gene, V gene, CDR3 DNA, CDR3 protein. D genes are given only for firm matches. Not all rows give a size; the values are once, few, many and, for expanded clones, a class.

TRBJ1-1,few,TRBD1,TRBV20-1,TGCAGTGCTCGGGACAGTATCAACACTGAAGCTTTCTTT,CSARDSINTEAFF
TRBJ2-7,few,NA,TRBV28,TGTGCCAGCAGTTTGGAGAGGACAAACTACGAGCAGTACTTC,CASSLERTNYEQYF
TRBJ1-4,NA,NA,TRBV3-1,TGTGCCAGCAGCCTGGCCCGCGTGGAAAAACTGTTTTTT,CASSLARVEKLFF
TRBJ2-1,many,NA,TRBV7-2,TGTGCCAGCACGAAAACGACTTACAATGAGCAGTTCTTC,CASTKTTYNEQFF
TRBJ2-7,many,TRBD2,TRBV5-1,TGTGCCAGCAGTCTAGCGGGGCTCTCCTACGAGCAGTACTTC,CASSLAGLSYEQYF
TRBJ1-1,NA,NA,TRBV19,TGTGCCAGTACGAAGGGGAAGAACACTGAAGCTTTCTTT,CASTKGKNTEAFF
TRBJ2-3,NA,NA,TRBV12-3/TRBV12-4,TGTGCCAGCACCTTAGGACGGAGTGCAGATACGCAATATTTT,CASTLGRSADTQYF
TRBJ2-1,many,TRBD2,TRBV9,TGTGCCAGCAGCGTAGCCCCCCCGGGACTAGGGACCTACAATGAGCAGTTCTTC,CASSVAPPGLGTYNEQFF
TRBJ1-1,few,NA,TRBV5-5,TGTGCCAGCAGAAAGGGGTTCCTTATCCCTGAAGCTTTCTTT,CASRKGFLIPEAFF
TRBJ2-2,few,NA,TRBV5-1,TGCGCCAGCAGCTTGCCAGAAAAGAACACCGGGGAGCTGTTTTTT,CASSLPEKNTGELFF
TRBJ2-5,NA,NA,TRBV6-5,TGTGCCAGCAGTTACTCCTTGCAGGGGTTCGAGACCCAGTACTTC,CASSYSLQGFETQYF
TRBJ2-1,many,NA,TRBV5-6,TGTGCCAGCAGCTTGAGATCTGGGTTTATTTACAATGAGCAGTTCTTC,CASSLRSGFIYNEQFF
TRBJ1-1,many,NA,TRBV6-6,TGTGCCAGCAGTTATTCGCGGAACACTGAAGCTTTCTTT,CASSYSRNTEAFF
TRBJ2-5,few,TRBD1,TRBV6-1,TGTGCCAGCAGTTCTCACGGACAGGGCCAAGAGACCCAGTACTTC,CASSSHGQGQETQYF
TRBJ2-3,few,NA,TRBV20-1,TGCAGTGCTAGCTTAGGGACACAAGACACAGATACGCAGTATTTT,CSASLGTQDTDTQYF
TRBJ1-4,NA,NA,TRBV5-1,TGCGCCAGCAGGCTTGAGGGCAGGGCGGGCGAAAAACTGTTTTTT,CASRLEGRAGEKLFF
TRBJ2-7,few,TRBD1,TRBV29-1,TGCAGCGTTGGGAAAACAGGGGCCTCAGGCGAGCAGTACTTC,CSVGKTGASGEQYF
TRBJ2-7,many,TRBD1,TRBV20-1,TGCAGTGCTAGAGATATCTCCAGGGGGATTACCTACGAGCAGTACTTC,CSARDISRGITYEQYF
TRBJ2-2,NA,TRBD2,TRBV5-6,TGTGCCAGCAGCTTGTTGCTAGCGGGGTCGAACACCGGGGAGCTGTTTTTT,CASSLLLAGSNTGELFF
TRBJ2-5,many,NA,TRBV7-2,TGTGCCAGCAGCTTAGACGCTTTGGCCCAGTACTTC,CASSLDALAQYF
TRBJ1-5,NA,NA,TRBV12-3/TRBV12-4,TGTGCCAGCAGTTTTTATGGGGTAACTAATCAGCCCCAGCATTTT,CASSFYGVTNQPQHF
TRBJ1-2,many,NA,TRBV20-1,TGCAGTGCTAGAGGCTTTGGGGGCTACACCTTC,CSARGFGGYTF
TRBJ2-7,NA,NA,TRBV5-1,TGCGCCAGCAGCTTGGGAAGTCCGGGCAGGGGGGAGTACGAGCAGTACTTC,CASSLGSPGRGEYEQYF
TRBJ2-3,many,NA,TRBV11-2,TGTGCCAGCAGCCCGCGGGGAGGTGATACGCAGTATTTT,CASSPRGGDTQYF
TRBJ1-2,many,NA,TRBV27,TGTGCCAGCGCACCTGGCCCCCAGAAAAACTATGGCTACACCTTC,CASAPGPQKNYGYTF
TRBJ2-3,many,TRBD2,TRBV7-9,TGTGCCAGCAGCAAAATAGCGGGGAGGGGAGATACGCAGTATTTT,CASSKIAGRGDTQYF
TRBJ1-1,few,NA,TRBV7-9,TGTGCCAGCAGCCGCAATACAGGGACGGACACTGAAGCTTTCTTT,CASSRNTGTDTEAFF
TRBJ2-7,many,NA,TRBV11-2,TGTGCCAGCAGCTCCTACAGGGGGGGCTACGAGCAGTACTTC,CASSSYRGGYEQYF
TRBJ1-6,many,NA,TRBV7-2,TGTGCCAGCAGCCCCCGACAGAATTCACCCCTCCACTTT,CASSPRQNSPLHF
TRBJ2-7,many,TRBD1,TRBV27,TGTGCCAGCAGCCGACAGGGGGTGCTTTACGAGCAGTACTTC,CASSRQGVLYEQYF
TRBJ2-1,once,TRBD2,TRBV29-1,TGCAGCGGGGGGGATGCGGGAGTGCAGTTCTTC,CSGGDAGVQFF
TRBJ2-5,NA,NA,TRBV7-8,TGTGCCAGCAGCTTAGGCATGGGTGGAAATGAGCAGTACTTC,CASSLGMGGNEQYF
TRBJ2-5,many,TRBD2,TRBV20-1,TGCAGTGCTAGCCGCGGGGGGAGGTGGGAGACCCAGTACTTC,CSASRGGRWETQYF
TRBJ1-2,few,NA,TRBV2,TGTGCCAGCAGTGAGCAGATAGGTCGTGGCTACACCTTC,CASSEQIGRGYTF
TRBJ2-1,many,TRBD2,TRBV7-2,TGTGCCAGCAGCTCCCGGACTAGCGGGGGGCGGCAGTTCTTC,CASSSRTSGGRQFF
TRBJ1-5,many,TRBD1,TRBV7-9,TGTGCCAGCAGCTTAGCCTGGGACAGGGGGCTCAATCAGCCCCAGCATTTT,CASSLAWDRGLNQPQHF